Following are 13 T cell receptor beta chains from one sample sequenced in a study of diagnostic markers for celiac disease (dated by TCRdb to about 2020). The sample was run on an Illumina MiSeq. The reads, reprocessed by TCRdb, yield one row per CDR3 protein sequence and no DNA. The table held for this sample gives around 400 distinct CDR3 sequences. The ten top clones hold roughly 45% of the sample. Input material: either unsorted cells or a sorted T cell fraction (not recorded which). Receptors originate from a human donor. This table probably holds off-target reads from a library built for another chain.

Measured by frequency, this clonotype is large. The genes are TRBV18 and TRBJ2-3. This CDR3 contains 15 residues. Germline CDR1 and CDR2: KGHSH and LQKENI. The CDR3 loop is CASSPTWGSTDTQYF.

This clonotype counts as medium-sized by frequency. The chain has TRBV5-1 and TRBJ2-1; TCRdb gives TRBD2 as the D gene, but with no DNA this cannot be confirmed. The CDR3 covers 22 residues. Germline values: CDR1 SGHRS, CDR2 YFSETQ. The CDR3 sequence: CASSSQPPGQQAGGPSYNEQFF. Full variable domain (outside the CDR3, taken from reference TRBV5-1 and TRBJ2-1): KAGVTQTPRYLIKTRGQQVTLSCSPISGHRSVSWYQQTPGQGLQFLFEYFSETQRNKGNFPGRFSGRQFSNSRSEMNVSTLELGDSALYLCASSSQPPGQQAGGPSYNEQFFGPGTRLTVL.

This clonotype is labeled medium-sized (0.01 to 0.1%) based on frequency. This chain uses TRBV7-2 with TRBJ1-2. There are 11 residues in the CDR3. CDR1 SGHTA and CDR2 FQGNSA come from the germline V gene. The CDR3 sequence is CASRGYYGYTF.

Judged by frequency, this clonotype is hyperexpanded. The V gene is TRBV19, the J gene TRBJ1-5; TCRdb names TRBD1, which stays unverified in the absence of DNA. CDR3 length equals 13 residues. In germline, CDR1 is LNHDA, CDR2 SQIVND (reference sequence). This CDR3 is CASSMQGGQPQHF. Full variable domain (outside the CDR3, taken from reference TRBV19 and TRBJ1-5): DGGITQSPKYLFRKEGQNVTLSCEQNLNHDAMYWYRQDPGQGLRLIYYSQIVNDFQKGDIAEGYSVSREKKESFPLTVTSAQKNPTAFYLCASSMQGGQPQHFGDGTRLSIL.

V usage is TRBV28 and J usage is TRBJ1-1; with no DNA, the TCRdb D assignment of TRBD1 cannot be verified. The CDR3 is 14 amino acids. Looked up from germline, CDR1 is MDHEN and CDR2 is SYDVKM. The CDR3 sequence is CASSWASMNTEAFF.

This clonotype is called medium-sized based on its frequency. The chain joins TRBV29-1 to TRBJ2-7; without DNA, the TCRdb call of TRBD1 cannot be checked. Germline CDR1 is SQVTM and CDR2 is ANQGSEA. This CDR3 comprises 13 residues. The CDR3 loop reads CSVEDKGDYEQYF.

This clonotype shows up as hyperexpanded by frequency. V and J are TRBV6-2 or TRBV6-3 and TRBJ2-2; without DNA, the TCRdb call of TRBD2 cannot be checked. In germline, CDR1 is MNHEY, CDR2 SVGEGT. The CDR3 length is 17 residues. This chain's CDR3 is CASSYSRRERFTGELFF.

By frequency, this clonotype is medium-sized. The V gene is TRBV5-1, the J gene TRBJ2-2; TCRdb outputs TRBD1, but without DNA this stays unchecked. The CDR3 spans 13 residues. CDR1 SGHRS and CDR2 YFSETQ come from the germline V gene. CDR3 sequence: CASMDSPEGELFF.

By frequency, this clonotype is medium-sized. V is TRBV13 and J is TRBJ2-7; TCRdb's assignment of TRBD2 cannot be checked, as there is no DNA. The germline V gene encodes CDR1 PRHDT and CDR2 FYEKMQ (reference sequence). The CDR3 is 14 amino acids. The CDR3: CASSLGTSVYEQYF.

Frequency places this clonotype as medium-sized. V and J are TRBV9 and TRBJ2-1; TCRdb gives TRBD2 as the D gene, but with no DNA this cannot be confirmed. The CDR3 is made up of 16 amino acids. The germline V gene has CDR1 SGDLS and CDR2 YYNGEE. CDR3 loop: CASSSRTSGIRNEQFF.

Measured by frequency, this clonotype is medium-sized. The chain uses TRBV4-1 and TRBJ2-2; TCRdb's D call, TRBD2, is unchecked because there is no DNA. The V gene's germline CDR1 is MGHRA and CDR2 YSYEKL. The CDR3 is 17 residues long. CDR3 sequence reads: CASSQDRDSVNTGELFF.

According to its frequency, this clonotype is large. This chain joins TRBV20-1 and TRBJ2-7; TCRdb picks TRBD1, but there is no DNA to check that call. CDR1 and CDR2 from the germline V gene are DFQATT and SNEGSKA (reference sequence). The CDR3 has 14 amino acids. The CDR3 here is CSARRTGTSYEQYF.

This clonotype registers large by frequency. The chain joins TRBV7-3 to TRBJ1-4. The V gene's germline CDR1 is SGHTA and CDR2 FQGTGA. The CDR3 covers 16 residues. The CDR3 loop is CASSFPSGASNEKLFF. Based on the CDR3 plus reference TRBV7-3 and TRBJ1-4, the full variable domain is GAGVSQTPSNKVTEKGKYVELRCDPISGHTALYWYRQSLGQGPEFLIYFQGTGAADDSGLPNDRFFAVRPEGSVSTLKIQRTERGDSAVYLCASSFPSGASNEKLFFGSGTQLSVL.